This T cell receptor beta chain was identified in a study of blood T cell repertoires in COVID-19. This clone was counted between two and nine times. The same CDR3 can be traced to other DNA sequences in this sample. CDR1 and CDR2 (germline): LNHDA, SQIVND (reference sequence). V lost 3 bases to trimming and J lost 6 bases; unmatched junction nucleotides: 5. CDR3 length equals 15 residues. The data were produced by immunoSEQ multiplex PCR, yet TCRdb's version contains in-frame clones alone and is incomplete. The sample includes approximately 210,000 clones, around 81% of them seen just once. The receptor comes from a man between 60 and 75 years old with COVID-19, enrolled during active disease. The rearrangement uses TRBV19 and TRBJ1-2, with 12 bases matching TRBD1. The sequencing sample was made of peripheral blood. This chain's CDR3 is CASSIRGQGAHGYTF. The CDR3 DNA reads as TGTGCCAGTAGTATCAGGGGACAGGGGGCACATGGCTACACCTTC.